The next 15 T cell receptor beta chains were all read from a single sample in a study of breast tumors, draining lymph nodes, adjacent tissues. In TCRdb, the multiplex PCR reads were re-called with MiXCR into one record per CDR3 protein. This table has approximately 12,000 distinct CDR3 sequences, 45% to 55% appearing once. Material for sequencing was tumor-adjacent breast tissue. The receptors were sampled from a female donor with breast cancer. Some clones in this sample may be carry-over from other donors' samples.

This clonotype has at least ten counts. The chain has TRBV27 and TRBJ2-7; 11 nucleotides agree with TRBD2. Germline V lookup: CDR1 MNHEY, CDR2 SMNVEV (reference sequence). After removal of 4 bases from V and 6 bases from J, the junction contained 5 bases not matched to a gene. The CDR3 spans 14 residues. The CDR3 DNA reads as TGTGCCAGCAGTTACACCGGGACTAGCGGCGAGCAGTACTTC. This encodes CASSYTGTSGEQYF.

This clonotype was found many times. The chain employs TRBV6-1 and TRBJ2-3; possibly TRBD1 or TRBD2 for D (5 bases each). This CDR3 contains 16 residues. Between the trimmed V and J ends, which lost 0 bases and 4 bases, there was a span of 14 bases. CDR1 is MNHNS and CDR2 is SASEGT in the germline V gene. The CDR3 protein is CASSEAVGLGPDTQYF. The CDR3 region has the DNA TGTGCCAGCAGTGAAGCGGTGGGGCTGGGACCAGATACGCAGTATTTT.

This clonotype was seen many times. The chain joins TRBV28 to TRBJ2-2; the D is unclear. The V end was cut by 1 base, the J end by 7 bases, with 7 bases between. This CDR3 has 13 residues. Germline assignment: CDR1 MDHEN and CDR2 SYDVKM. The CDR3 loop is CASSLSVLGELFF. The CDR3 coding sequence is TGTGCCAGCAGTTTATCAGTACTCGGGGAGCTGTTTTTT.

In this sample, this clonotype is medium-sized. V gene TRBV12-3 or TRBV12-4 combines with J gene TRBJ2-5; 13 positions agree with TRBD2. The CDR3 runs 16 residues. V trimming: 5 bases; J trimming: 4 bases; junction bases outside the gene matches: 7. The CDR3, as DNA: TGTGCCAGCAGTCCTTCAACTAGCGGGAGGGGAGAGACCCAGTACTTC. Translated: CASSPSTSGRGETQYF.

The V and J genes are TRBV29-1 and TRBJ1-2; maybe TRBD1 (5 bases). CDR3 size: 13 residues. Trimming removed 4 bases at V and 2 bases at J, with 11 bases between. Germline values: CDR1 SQVTM, CDR2 ANQGSEA. CDR3 coding DNA: TGCAGCGTTGCGGGGGGACTAAACTATGGCTACACCTTC. Protein: CSVAGGLNYGYTF.

Note on this clonotype: This CDR3 fails to terminate in the conserved phenylalanine or tryptophan, so it likely reflects a read error. The V gene is TRBV2, the J gene TRBJ2-5; D remains ambiguous. The ends were cut back, 1 base at V and 2 bases at J, with 8 bases in the middle. The CDR3 is made up of 14 amino acids. Germline V gives CDR1 SNHLY, CDR2 FYNNEI. This CDR3 is CASSEELLQETQYS. The CDR3, as DNA: TGTGCCAGCAGTGAAGAGCTACTACAAGAGACCCAGTACTCC.

The V gene is TRBV2, the J gene TRBJ1-6, with 9 bases identical to TRBD1. Germline loops: CDR1 SNHLY, CDR2 FYNNEI. After removal of 10 bases from V and 9 bases from J, the junction contained 7 bases not matched to a gene. This CDR3 has 13 amino acids. CDR3 DNA: TGTGCCACCGACGGGACAGGGAGTTCACCCCTCCACTTT. This sequence encodes CATDGTGSSPLHF.

The V call is TRBV5-6, the J call TRBJ2-7, with D possibly being TRBD2 (6 bases). The germline gives CDR1 SGHDT, CDR2 YYEEEE. The V end lost 0 bases, the J end lost 4 bases, and 17 bases lay between the germline ends. The CDR3 length is 16 residues. The CDR3 DNA follows: TGTGCCAGCAGCTTGGACCCTTCGGGAGCAAAGTACGAGCAGTACTTC. Amino acid sequence: CASSLDPSGAKYEQYF.

The V and J genes are TRBV7-3 and TRBJ1-3; no firm D call. The CDR3 is 13 residues long. The germline V and J ends were trimmed by 2 bases and 4 bases, with 6 bases remaining between them. Germline CDR1 is SGHTA and CDR2 is FQGTGA. The CDR3 bases are TGTGCCAGCAGCTTAGACATGGGAAACACCATATATTTT. This translates into CASSLDMGNTIYF.

The J gene is TRBJ2-7, the V gene TRBV7-9; D is undetermined. The CDR3 totals 12 residues. V lost 5 bases to trimming and J lost 3 bases, with 8 bases between them. Germline V gene sequence: CDR1 SEHNR, CDR2 FQNEAQ (reference sequence). The CDR3 protein is CASSQDDYEQYF. For the CDR3, the DNA is TGTGCCAGCAGCCAGGACGACTACGAGCAGTACTTC. The full variable domain, completed using reference TRBV7-9 and TRBJ2-7, is DTGVSQNPRHKITKRGQNVTFRCDPISEHNRLYWYRQTLGQGPEFLTYFQNEAQLEKSRLLSDRFSAERPKGSFSTLEIQRTEQGDSAMYLCASSQDDYEQYFGPGTRLTVT.

This clonotype was observed at least ten times. This may arise from a read error, as a much more abundant clone is one base away. The chain employs TRBV20-1 and TRBJ1-5; 8 bases match TRBD1. This CDR3 has 14 amino acids. Germline V gene lookup returns CDR1 DFQATT and CDR2 SNEGSKA (reference sequence). The CDR3 protein is CSVLDRVSNPPQHF. The CDR3 DNA reads as TGCAGTGTCTTGGACAGGGTTAGCAATCCGCCCCAGCATTTT.

This clonotype was seen ten or more times. Just one base apart from a much larger clone, this may be a read error. V gene TRBV9 combines with J gene TRBJ2-2; 10 bases map to TRBD1. The germline CDR1 and CDR2 sequences are SGDLS and YYNGEE. CDR3 length: 19 amino acids. V was clipped by 1 base and J by 5 bases; unmatched bases: 14. The CDR3 loop reads CASSVNRDRGEGATGELFF. CDR3 sequence (DNA): TGTGCCAGCAGCGTAAACCGGGACAGGGGCGAGGGCGCGACCGGGGAGCTGTTTTTT.

This clonotype is termed medium-sized (0.01 to 0.1%). Since no conserved phenylalanine or tryptophan closes the CDR3, a read error is the likely cause. Because the CDR3's place on the DNA is in doubt, the DNA is left out and the CDR3 is given as listed by TCRdb. The chain recombines TRBV5-6 with TRBJ1-6; the tabulated D call, TRBD1, remains unverified against the DNA. Counting both end residues, the CDR3 totals 9 amino acids. From germline, CDR1 is SGHDT and CDR2 YYEEEE. CDR3 in amino acids: CASSFWGLS.

The V and J genes are TRBV19 and TRBJ2-7; 11 bases line up with TRBD1. This CDR3 is built from 18 residues. J lost 3 bases, V lost 5 bases, and 15 bases had no gene match. CDR1 and CDR2 (germline): LNHDA, SQIVND (reference sequence). The DNA of the CDR3 is TGTGCCAGTAGTGCCGGGACAGGGGGGCTAGCGGGGTTCTACGAGCAGTACTTC. It is translated as CASSAGTGGLAGFYEQYF.

This clonotype has a handful of counts. The rearrangement uses TRBV29-1 and TRBJ1-2; a weak D match, TRBD1 (5 bases). Germline V CDR1 and CDR2: SQVTM, ANQGSEA. This CDR3 has 13 amino acids. With 7 bases removed from V and 6 bases from J, the gap between germline ends came to 18 bases. The CDR3 is CSALRDEKDGYTF. CDR3 DNA sequence: TGCAGCGCCCTCCGGGACGAGAAGGATGGCTACACCTTC. The variable domain in full, completed from reference TRBV29-1 and TRBJ1-2, reads SAVISQKPSRDICQRGTSLTIQCQVDSQVTMMFWYRQQPGQSLTLIATANQGSEATYESGFVIDKFPISRPNLTFSTLTVSNMSPEDSSIYLCSALRDEKDGYTFGSGTRLTVV.